This entry is about one TCR beta chain. The entry originates in a study of blood T cell repertoires in COVID-19. The CDR3 is 14 residues long. V was trimmed by 2 bases and J by 5 bases, leaving 12 bases between them. Germline CDR1 reads LNHDA; CDR2 reads SQIVND (reference sequence). Original methodology: Estimation of nucleated cell counts was performed using reference gene primer amplification. The method was immunoSEQ multiplex PCR; TCRdb's version includes in-frame clones alone and lacks a portion of them. V and J calls and clone size are given by that table; D and trimming were obtained from the DNA. The sample holds roughly 100,000 clones, more than 75% seen once.

Sequencing was performed on peripheral blood. The receptor comes from a man aged 55-75 years with active or convalescent COVID-19. The J gene is TRBJ1-2, the V gene TRBV19; no clear D gene. The CDR3 DNA sequence: TGTGCCAGTAGTATAACATTTGCGGGGTATGGCTACACCTTC. It translates to CASSITFAGYGYTF.